This TCR beta chain was found in a study of long-term antiretroviral therapy in people with HIV. Study-wide results and caveats: The study collected no data on ART adherence, viral resistance or therapy changes. Whereas controls had wider CDR3 length ranges, HIV repertoires had narrower ones. Collection of the blood took place between the mid-2000s and the late 2010s. The ART regimens in use then may have been less effective than current ones.

Comment on this clone: The target antigen is unknown.

Trimming shortened V by 0 bases and J by 10 bases, and 10 bases separated the two germline ends. CDR1 and CDR2 (germline): SGDLS, YYNGEE. This CDR3 has 12 amino acids. Sequencing relied on immunoSEQ assay v3.0, run at survey level. Sequencing used immunoSEQ multiplex PCR; TCRdb keeps in-frame clones, though not all of them. This table holds over 20,000 clones, approximately 86% found once. Each donor provided at least one pre-ART PBMC sample and at least two post-ART PBMC samples. This clonotype was sampled from a middle-aged man with HIV. V and J are TRBV9 and TRBJ1-1; no clear D gene. The specimen comprised unsorted PBMCs, sampled 1.6 years after starting antiretroviral therapy. CDR3 amino acids: CASSVDSKTAFF. For the CDR3, the DNA is TGTGCCAGCAGCGTAGACTCCAAGACAGCTTTCTTT.